The 26 T cell receptor beta chains in this list originate from one sample, sequenced in a study of blood T cell repertoires in COVID-19. TCRdb's table, derived via immunoSEQ multiplex PCR, lists solely in-frame clones and lacks some. This sample has 70,000 to 75,000 clones, with 70% to 85% found just once. Sequencing used peripheral blood. Receptors were obtained from a man between 65 and 80 years old with acute or convalescent COVID-19.

This clone has more than one count but fewer than ten. The chain carries TRBV27 and TRBJ2-1, with 8 nucleotides matching TRBD1. Trimming cost V 5 bases and J 6 bases; bases outside gene matches: 12. CDR1 and CDR2 (germline): MNHEY, SMNVEV (reference sequence). This CDR3 comprises 16 residues. The CDR3 loop is CASSPWTGSLSNEQFF. The CDR3 DNA sequence: TGTGCCAGCAGTCCGTGGACAGGGTCCCTATCCAATGAGCAGTTCTTC.

The chain recombines TRBV19 with TRBJ2-3, with D possibly matching TRBD2 (5 bases). Germline-derived CDR1 and CDR2 are LNHDA and SQIVND (reference sequence). CDR3 length equals 16 residues. V lost 4 bases and J 0 bases, leaving 14 bases between the germline ends. CDR3 nucleotide sequence: TGTGCCAGTAGTAGATGGACTCCATCTAGCACAGATACGCAGTATTTT. Translating gives CASSRWTPSSTDTQYF.

The V gene is TRBV7-2, the J gene TRBJ2-1; D may be TRBD2 (6 bases). The CDR3 sequence is 12 residues long. Germline lookup yields CDR1 SGHTA and CDR2 FQGNSA. V gave up 5 bases and J gave up 8 bases, with 10 bases separating them. The CDR3: CASSETSYEQFF. The CDR3 coding sequence is TGTGCCAGCAGCGAGACTAGTTATGAGCAGTTCTTC.

The CDR3 region is CASAEGPSSYEQYF. The CDR3 nucleotides read TGTGCCAGCGCCGAGGGCCCTAGCTCCTACGAGCAGTACTTC. This rearrangement joins TRBV19 to TRBJ2-7; maybe TRBD2 (5 bases). The germline CDR1 and CDR2 sequences are LNHDA and SQIVND (reference sequence). The V and J ends lost 9 bases and 0 bases respectively, with 15 bases between them. This CDR3 is built from 14 residues.

The chain has TRBV11-2 and TRBJ2-7; 7 bases match TRBD2. V lost 2 bases and J lost 2; bases outside the gene matches: 6. This CDR3 is 15 amino acids long. Germline V CDR1 and CDR2: SGHAT, FQNNGV. CDR3 sequence (DNA): TGTGCCAGCAGCTTATTCGGGGGAGGGCCCTACGAGCAGTACTTC. It encodes CASSLFGGGPYEQYF.

The chain combines TRBV2 with TRBJ2-1; 10 bases agree with TRBD2. Trimming cost V 5 bases and J 7 bases; bases outside gene matches: 5. Per germline, CDR1 SNHLY and CDR2 FYNNEI. The CDR3 length is 14 residues. The CDR3, as DNA: TGTGCCAGCAGTTTGGAGACTAGCGGGAATGAGCAGTTCTTC. Amino acids: CASSLETSGNEQFF.

V and J are TRBV5-1 and TRBJ1-2; 8 bases match TRBD1. Germline V gives CDR1 SGHRS, CDR2 YFSETQ. This CDR3 contains 17 residues. The junction had 13 bases not matched to a gene; V was cut back by 4 bases and J by 2 bases. CDR3 region: CASSQGQVSSLNYGYTF. CDR3 DNA: TGCGCCAGCAGCCAGGGACAGGTTTCCTCGTTAAACTATGGCTACACCTTC.

The rearrangement uses TRBV9 and TRBJ2-7, with D possibly TRBD1 on 5 matching bases. Germline V lookup: CDR1 SGDLS, CDR2 YYNGEE. Trimming removed 0 bases at V and 2 bases at J, with 12 bases between. This CDR3 is 15 amino acids long. The CDR3, as DNA: TGTGCCAGCAGCGTAGCAGGGTTTGGAGCCTACGAGCAGTACTTC. It yields the protein CASSVAGFGAYEQYF. The full variable domain, completed using reference TRBV9 and TRBJ2-7, is DSGVTQTPKHLITATGQRVTLRCSPRSGDLSVYWYQQSLDQGLQFLIQYYNGEERAKGNILERFSAQQFPDLHSELNLSSLELGDSALYFCASSVAGFGAYEQYFGPGTRLTVT.

The gene calls are TRBV6-6 and TRBJ1-2, with 8 bases identical to TRBD1. In germline, CDR1 is MNHNY, CDR2 SVGAGI (reference sequence). This CDR3 spans 13 amino acids. V dropped 5 bases and J dropped 4; count of bases not matched to a gene: 3. The CDR3 DNA reads as TGTGCCAGCAGTGGGACAGGTGCCTATGGCTACACCTTC. Protein sequence: CASSGTGAYGYTF.

The chain joins TRBV29-1 to TRBJ1-2; weak D call: TRBD1 (5 bases). V was pared by 5 bases and J by 4 bases, with 17 bases between. Germline values: CDR1 SQVTM, CDR2 ANQGSEA. The CDR3 covers 14 residues. CDR3 region: CSVLPGGLVYGYTF. CDR3 nucleotides: TGCAGCGTTCTACCGGGGGGGTTGGTCTATGGCTACACCTTC.

The rearrangement joins TRBV5-1 to TRBJ2-5; tentative D call: TRBD2 (7 bases). Trimming removed 0 bases from V and 4 bases from J, with 16 bases in between. This CDR3 contains 16 residues. CDR1 and CDR2 from the germline V gene are SGHRS and YFSETQ. CDR3 bases: TGCGCCAGCAGCTTGGATAAACAGGGAGGGTTAGAGACCCAGTACTTC. Its translation is CASSLDKQGGLETQYF.

The chain is built from TRBV27 and TRBJ2-7; 11 bases align to TRBD2. After removal of 0 bases from V and 3 bases from J, the junction contained 4 bases not matched to a gene. The CDR3 consists of 16 residues. Germline values: CDR1 MNHEY, CDR2 SMNVEV (reference sequence). The chain's CDR3 is CASSLSTSGGIYEQYF. The CDR3, as DNA: TGTGCCAGCAGTTTATCTACTAGCGGGGGTATCTACGAGCAGTACTTC.

The rearrangement uses TRBV7-9 and TRBJ2-2, with TRBD2 matching 13 bases. The germline V gene encodes CDR1 SEHNR and CDR2 FQNEAQ (reference sequence). V shed 5 bases and J 6 bases; nucleotides not matched to a gene: 6. CDR3 size: 16 residues. For the CDR3, the DNA is TGTGCCAGCAGCCCCGGACTAGCGGGAGTGTCCGGGGAGCTGTTTTTT. Translated: CASSPGLAGVSGELFF.

The V and J genes are TRBV19 and TRBJ2-5; 10 nucleotides align to TRBD2. The CDR3 spans 15 residues. V lost 5 bases, J lost 4 bases, and 7 bases stayed unmatched. The germline gives CDR1 LNHDA, CDR2 SQIVND (reference sequence). CDR3 DNA sequence: TGTGCCAGTAGTTCTCGGGGACTAGCGCCAGAGACCCAGTACTTC. This gives the protein CASSSRGLAPETQYF. The full variable domain, in which reference TRBV19 and TRBJ2-5 provide the parts outside the CDR3, is DGGITQSPKYLFRKEGQNVTLSCEQNLNHDAMYWYRQDPGQGLRLIYYSQIVNDFQKGDIAEGYSVSREKKESFPLTVTSAQKNPTAFYLCASSSRGLAPETQYFGPGTRLLVL.

The J gene is TRBJ2-2, the V gene TRBV27, with TRBD2 identical over 7 bases. The V gene's germline CDR1 is MNHEY and CDR2 SMNVEV (reference sequence). This CDR3 is 17 amino acids long. Unmatched junction bases numbered 11, after V lost 3 bases and J lost 4 bases. The CDR3 nucleotides read TGTGCCAGCAGTTTTACCGCGGGAGTTCTTGGCACCGGGGAGCTGTTTTTT. Encoded protein: CASSFTAGVLGTGELFF.

This clone was detected once. The chain is built from TRBV4-3 and TRBJ1-5; D ambiguous. Trimming took off 0 bases at V and 7 bases at J, with 13 bases between the two ends. The length of the CDR3 is 15 residues. The germline V gene has CDR1 LGHNA and CDR2 YSLEER. This CDR3 is CASSQDPSFRQPQHF. CDR3 coding DNA: TGCGCCAGCAGCCAAGATCCCTCGTTTAGACAGCCCCAGCATTTT.

This clone has a single count. This chain uses TRBV5-4 with TRBJ1-1; TRBD1 agrees at 8 bases. The trim removed 5 bases at V and 5 bases at J, leaving 8 bases unmatched. The CDR3 runs to 14 residues. In germline, CDR1 is SGHNT, CDR2 YYREEE (reference sequence). Here the CDR3 DNA reads TGTGCCAGCAGACATACAGGGGGAGATACTGAAGCTTTCTTT. It codes for CASRHTGGDTEAFF.

The chain joins TRBV27 to TRBJ1-5; possible D gene TRBD1, 5 bases. The CDR3 is 16 residues long. V lost 5 bases and J 5 bases, leaving 19 bases between the germline ends. Germline loops: CDR1 MNHEY, CDR2 SMNVEV (reference sequence). CDR3 in amino acids: CASSPRRGERDQPQHF. The DNA of the CDR3 is TGTGCCAGCAGTCCCCGGAGGGGCGAAAGAGATCAGCCCCAGCATTTT.

The chain links TRBV6-5 to TRBJ1-5; tentatively, D is TRBD1 (6 bases). V shed 6 bases and J shed 9 bases, with 18 bases lying between them. The CDR3 spans 14 residues. Germline assignment: CDR1 MNHEY and CDR2 SVGAGI. This CDR3 reads CASRKGERFWPQHF. The DNA of the CDR3 is TGTGCCAGCAGGAAGGGGGAGCGATTCTGGCCCCAGCATTTT.

The J gene is TRBJ2-3, the V gene TRBV10-1, with TRBD1 matching 7 bases. The CDR3 has 16 amino acids. The V and J ends lost 2 bases and 2 bases, in that order; junction bases with no gene match: 7. Per the germline V gene, CDR1 is WNHNN and CDR2 is SYGVQD (reference sequence). The CDR3: CASSEGRDSITDTQYF. CDR3 coding DNA: TGCGCCAGCAGTGAGGGACGGGACAGCATCACAGATACGCAGTATTTT.

This clone was seen more than once but under ten times. The V call is TRBV5-1, the J call TRBJ2-2, with a tentative D call TRBD1 (6 bases). V lost 0 bases and J lost 5, with 8 bases in between. Germline loops: CDR1 SGHRS, CDR2 YFSETQ. This CDR3 has 14 amino acids. CDR3 bases: TGCGCCAGCAGCTTGGTTGGACAGACCGGGGAGCTGTTTTTT. This gives the protein CASSLVGQTGELFF. Complete variable domain (other parts from reference TRBV5-1 and TRBJ2-2): KAGVTQTPRYLIKTRGQQVTLSCSPISGHRSVSWYQQTPGQGLQFLFEYFSETQRNKGNFPGRFSGRQFSNSRSEMNVSTLELGDSALYLCASSLVGQTGELFFGEGSRLTVL.

The CDR3 DNA is TGTGCCAGCAGCGCCCTCGGAGCTAACTATGGCTACACCTTC. It yields the protein CASSALGANYGYTF. J is TRBJ1-2 and V is TRBV9; D is uncertain. The ends were cut back, 3 bases at V and 0 bases at J, with 9 bases in the middle. From germline, CDR1 is SGDLS and CDR2 YYNGEE. The CDR3 consists of 14 residues.

The chain uses TRBV7-2 and TRBJ2-3; the match to TRBD2 covers 14 bases. The CDR3 length is 19 residues. J was trimmed by 0 bases and V by 5 bases; bases with no gene match: 10. CDR1 SGHTA and CDR2 FQGNSA come from the germline V gene. The CDR3 region is CASSTQPGLAGVSTDTQYF. CDR3 bases: TGTGCCAGCAGCACTCAACCGGGACTAGCGGGAGTAAGCACAGATACGCAGTATTTT. The variable domain in full, with the rest retrieved from reference TRBV7-2 and TRBJ2-3, is GAGVSQSPSNKVTEKGKDVELRCDPISGHTALYWYRQSLGQGLEFLIYFQGNSAPDKSGLPSDRFSAERTGGSVSTLTIQRTQQEDSAVYLCASSTQPGLAGVSTDTQYFGPGTRLTVL.

This clone was picked up one time. J is TRBJ2-5 and V is TRBV11-3, with D tentatively TRBD2 (5 bases). CDR1 and CDR2 (germline): SGHNT, YENEEA. CDR3 size: 15 residues. The ends were cut back, 1 base at V and 2 bases at J, with 11 bases in the middle. The DNA for the CDR3 is TGTGCCAGCAGCTTAGGCGGGCAACAACAAGAGACCCAGTACTTC. This gives the protein CASSLGGQQQETQYF.

CDR3: CASTGRGSSYNEQFF. The CDR3 nucleotides are TGTGCCAGCACCGGGAGAGGGAGCTCCTACAATGAGCAGTTCTTC. The chain is built from TRBV11-3 and TRBJ2-1; the D gene is possibly TRBD2 (6 bases). The CDR3 runs to 15 residues. V was shortened by 7 bases and J by 0 bases, with 13 bases between the two germline ends. The germline V gene encodes CDR1 SGHNT and CDR2 YENEEA.

The V gene is TRBV28, the J gene TRBJ1-5, with D tentatively TRBD1 (6 bases). Germline V lookup: CDR1 MDHEN, CDR2 SYDVKM. V shed 8 bases and J shed 7 bases, with 24 bases lying between them. The CDR3 has 16 residues. CDR3 protein: CASYTSGVVGGQPQHF. CDR3 in DNA: TGTGCCAGCTATACTTCAGGGGTCGTTGGGGGACAGCCCCAGCATTTT.